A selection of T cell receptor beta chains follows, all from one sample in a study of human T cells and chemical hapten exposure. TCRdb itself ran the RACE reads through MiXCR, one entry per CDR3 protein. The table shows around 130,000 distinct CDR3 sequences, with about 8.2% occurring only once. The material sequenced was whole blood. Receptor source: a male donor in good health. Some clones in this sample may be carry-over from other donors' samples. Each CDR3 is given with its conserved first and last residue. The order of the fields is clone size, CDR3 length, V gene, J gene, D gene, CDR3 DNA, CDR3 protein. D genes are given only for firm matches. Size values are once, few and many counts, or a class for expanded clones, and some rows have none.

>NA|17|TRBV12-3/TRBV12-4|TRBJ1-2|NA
TGTGCCAGCAGTTTAAGCCAGGGATGGGGGAGGAACTATGGCTACACCTTC
CASSLSQGWGRNYGYTF
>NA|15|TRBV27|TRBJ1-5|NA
TGTGCCAGCAGCCCTACTCCGGGACCGGCTAGGCCCCAGCATTTT
CASSPTPGPARPQHF
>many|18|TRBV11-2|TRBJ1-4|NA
TGTGCCAGCAGCTTAGCTGGGACCACGTTTGCAACTAATGAAAAACTGTTTTTT
CASSLAGTTFATNEKLFF
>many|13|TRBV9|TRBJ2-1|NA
TGTGCCAGCACTCGGGAGTTCTACAATGAGCAGTTCTTC
CASTREFYNEQFF
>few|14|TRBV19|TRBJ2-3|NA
TGTGCCAGTAGTATCAGGGACCGCACAGATACGCAGTATTTT
CASSIRDRTDTQYF
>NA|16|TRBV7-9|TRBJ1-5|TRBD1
TGTGCCAGCAGCTTAGGACGGGACAGGTTCAATCAGCCCCAGCATTTT
CASSLGRDRFNQPQHF
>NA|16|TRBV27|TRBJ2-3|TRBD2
TGTGCCAGCAGTTCTACTAGCGAGTTCCTCACAGATACGCAGTATTTT
CASSSTSEFLTDTQYF
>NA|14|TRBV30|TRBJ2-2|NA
TGTGCCTGGAGTGGGGGACTGATTACCGGGGAGCTGTTTTTT
CAWSGGLITGELFF
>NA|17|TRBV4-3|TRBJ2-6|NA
TGCGCCAGCAGCCAAGAAGTAGCAGACTCTGGGGCCAACGTCCTGACTTTC
CASSQEVADSGANVLTF
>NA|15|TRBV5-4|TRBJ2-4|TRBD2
TGTGCCAGCAGCCCTGAAAGACTAGCGGGAGACATTCAGTACTTC
CASSPERLAGDIQYF
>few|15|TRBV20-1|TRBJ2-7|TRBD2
TGCAGTGCAACCAAACTAGCGGGGGCTACCTACGAGCAGTACTTC
CSATKLAGATYEQYF
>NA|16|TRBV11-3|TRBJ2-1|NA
TGTGCCAGCAGCTTAGATGCGGGCGGGTACAACCACGAGCAGTTCTTC
CASSLDAGGYNHEQFF
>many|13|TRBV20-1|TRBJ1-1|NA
TGCAGTGCTCCGGGGGGGCGGAACACTGAAGCTTTCTTT
CSAPGGRNTEAFF
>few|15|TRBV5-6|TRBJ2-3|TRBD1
TGTGCCAGCAGCTTGAGACAGGGGGTGGGAGATACGCAGTATTTT
CASSLRQGVGDTQYF
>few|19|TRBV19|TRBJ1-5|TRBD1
TGTGCCAGTACCGCGTACAGGGGGCACGTCGTCGTAGGCAATCAGCCCCAGCATTTT
CASTAYRGHVVVGNQPQHF
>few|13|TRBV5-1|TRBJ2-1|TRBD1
TGCGCCAGCAGGCGACAGGGTGAGGATGAGCAGTTCTTC
CASRRQGEDEQFF
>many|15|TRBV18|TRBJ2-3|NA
TGTGCCAGCTCACCCACCGGACAGAGCACAGATACGCAGTATTTT
CASSPTGQSTDTQYF
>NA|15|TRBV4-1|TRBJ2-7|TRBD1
TGCGCCAGCAGCCCCGGACAGGGAGCCATCTACGAGCAGTACTTC
CASSPGQGAIYEQYF
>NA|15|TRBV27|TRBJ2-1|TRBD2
TGTGCCAGCAGTCCGCCGGGACTAGCGGCCCCGAGGATGTTCTTC
CASSPPGLAAPRMFF
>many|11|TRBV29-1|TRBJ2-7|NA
TGCAGCGTCGGGGACGGATACGAGCAGTACTTC
CSVGDGYEQYF
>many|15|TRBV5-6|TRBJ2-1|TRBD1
TGTGCCAGCAGCAGTACAGGGGGGTCCTACAATGAGCAGTTCTTC
CASSSTGGSYNEQFF
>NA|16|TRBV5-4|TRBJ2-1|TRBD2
TGTGCCAGCAGCTTCGGGACTAGCGGGGTGGAGGATGAGCAGTTCTTC
CASSFGTSGVEDEQFF
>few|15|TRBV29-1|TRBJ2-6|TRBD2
TGCAGCGCCTCCTTGGGGGGGATGGGGGCCAACGTCCTGACTTTC
CSASLGGMGANVLTF
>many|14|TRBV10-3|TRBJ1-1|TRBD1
TGTGCCATCAGTGAGGATGACAGGGACACTGAAGCTTTCTTT
CAISEDDRDTEAFF
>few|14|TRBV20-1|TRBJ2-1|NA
TGCAGTGCTAGGCGCGGGGAGAAGTACAATGAGCAGTTCTTC
CSARRGEKYNEQFF
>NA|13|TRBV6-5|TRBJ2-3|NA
TGTGCCAGCAGAGGGGGGGTTACAGATACGCAGTATTTT
CASRGGVTDTQYF
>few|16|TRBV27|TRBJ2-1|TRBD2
TGTGCCAGCAGTTTAGCTAGCGGGAGCTTCTACAATGAGCAGTTCTTC
CASSLASGSFYNEQFF
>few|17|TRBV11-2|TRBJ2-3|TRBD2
TGTGCCAGCAGCTTAAGACTAGCGGGAGGAGGGGCAGATACGCAGTATTTT
CASSLRLAGGGADTQYF
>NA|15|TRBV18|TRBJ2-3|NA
TGTGCCAACTCACCACCATCACAGATCACAGATACGCAGTATTTT
CANSPPSQITDTQYF
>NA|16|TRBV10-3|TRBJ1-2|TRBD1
TGTGCCATCAGCCAGACAGGGGGCAGGGATAACTATGGCTACACCTTC
CAISQTGGRDNYGYTF
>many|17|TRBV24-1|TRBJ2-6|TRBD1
TGTGCCACCAGTGGGCGGACAGGGGAGAATGGGGCCAACGTCCTGACTTTC
CATSGRTGENGANVLTF
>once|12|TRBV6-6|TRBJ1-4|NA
TGTGCCAGCAGTTACGTGCGTGAAAAACTGTTTTTT
CASSYVREKLFF
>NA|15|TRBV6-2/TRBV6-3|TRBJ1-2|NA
TGTGCCAGCAGTTACCAAGACAGCGACGGCTATGGCTACACCTTC
CASSYQDSDGYGYTF
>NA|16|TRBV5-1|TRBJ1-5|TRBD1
TGCGCCAGCAGCCCGGGGACAGGGGGTGGCAATCAGCCCCAGCATTTT
CASSPGTGGGNQPQHF
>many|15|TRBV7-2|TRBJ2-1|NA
TGTGCCAGCAGCCGTTTGGGCGGCGACTACAATGAGCAGTTCTTC
CASSRLGGDYNEQFF
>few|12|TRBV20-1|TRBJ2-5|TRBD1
TGCAGTGCGCACAGGGGACGAGAGACCCAGTACTTC
CSAHRGRETQYF
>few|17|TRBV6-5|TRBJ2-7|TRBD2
TGTGCCAGCAGTTACTCGACCAAATCGGGACTAGCGACCGAGCAGTACTTC
CASSYSTKSGLATEQYF
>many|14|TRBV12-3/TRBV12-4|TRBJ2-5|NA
TGTGCCAGCAGTTTTTCGGGGCCCACTAAGACCCAGTACTTC
CASSFSGPTKTQYF
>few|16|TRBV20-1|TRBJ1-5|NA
TGCAGTGCTAGAGAGGGGGGACTGGGCGGCAATCAGCCCCAGCATTTT
CSAREGGLGGNQPQHF
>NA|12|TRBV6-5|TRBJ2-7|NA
TGTGCCAGCAGTTTCACAGGGTACGAGCAGTACTTC
CASSFTGYEQYF
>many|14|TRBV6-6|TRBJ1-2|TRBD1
TGTGCCAGCAGTTACGGGACAGCTAATTATGGCTACACCTTC
CASSYGTANYGYTF
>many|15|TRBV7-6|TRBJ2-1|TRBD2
TGTGCCAGCAGCTTGGGGCGGGAGGCCTACAATGAGCAGTTCTTC
CASSLGREAYNEQFF
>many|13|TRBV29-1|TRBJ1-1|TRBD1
TGCAGCGTTCCTGACAGGGCACGTGGTTCAGCTTTCTTT
CSVPDRARGSAFF
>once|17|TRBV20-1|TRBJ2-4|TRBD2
TGCAGTGCTAGAGATTATCCCGTAGCGGGACCAAGAAACATTCAGTACTTC
CSARDYPVAGPRNIQYF
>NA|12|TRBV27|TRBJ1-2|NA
TGTGCCAGCAGTTTAAACGGCTATGGCTACACCTTC
CASSLNGYGYTF
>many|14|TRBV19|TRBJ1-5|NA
TGTGCCAGTATCCTTTCGGCCTCCAATCAGCCCCAGCATTTT
CASILSASNQPQHF
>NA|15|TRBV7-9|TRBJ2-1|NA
TGTGCCAGCAGCTTTAGCGGAGTCACCCGCAATGAGCAGTTCTTC
CASSFSGVTRNEQFF
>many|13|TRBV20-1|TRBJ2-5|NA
TGCAGTGCCACCCCGGGGAACCAAGAGACCCAGTACTTC
CSATPGNQETQYF
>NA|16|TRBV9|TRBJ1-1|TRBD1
TGTGCCAGCAGCGTAGACTGGACAGGGATGAACACTGAAGCTTTCTTT
CASSVDWTGMNTEAFF